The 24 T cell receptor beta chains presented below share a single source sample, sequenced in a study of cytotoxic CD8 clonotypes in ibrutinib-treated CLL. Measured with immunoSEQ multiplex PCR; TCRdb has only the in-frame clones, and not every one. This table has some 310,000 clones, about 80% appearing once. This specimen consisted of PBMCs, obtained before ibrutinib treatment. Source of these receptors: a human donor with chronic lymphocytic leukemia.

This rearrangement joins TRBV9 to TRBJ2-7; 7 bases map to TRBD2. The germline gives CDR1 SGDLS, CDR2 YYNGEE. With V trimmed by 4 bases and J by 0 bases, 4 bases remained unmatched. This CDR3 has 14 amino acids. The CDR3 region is CASSPGLHSYEQYF. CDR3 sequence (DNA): TGTGCCAGCAGCCCGGGACTACACTCCTACGAGCAGTACTTC. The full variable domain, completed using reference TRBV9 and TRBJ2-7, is DSGVTQTPKHLITATGQRVTLRCSPRSGDLSVYWYQQSLDQGLQFLIQYYNGEERAKGNILERFSAQQFPDLHSELNLSSLELGDSALYFCASSPGLHSYEQYFGPGTRLTVT.

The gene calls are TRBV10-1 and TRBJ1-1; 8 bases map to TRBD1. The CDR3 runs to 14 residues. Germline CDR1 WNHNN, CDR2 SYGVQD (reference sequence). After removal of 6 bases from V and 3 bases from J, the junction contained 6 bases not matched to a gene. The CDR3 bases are TGCGCCAGCAGCATTGGACAGGGCGACACTGAAGCTTTCTTT. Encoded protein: CASSIGQGDTEAFF.

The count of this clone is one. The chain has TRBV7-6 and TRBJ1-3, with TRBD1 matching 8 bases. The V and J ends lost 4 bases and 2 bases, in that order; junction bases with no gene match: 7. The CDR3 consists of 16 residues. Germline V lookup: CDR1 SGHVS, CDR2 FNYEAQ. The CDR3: CASSSSRQGPGNTIYF. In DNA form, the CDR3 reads TGTGCCAGCAGCTCCTCTAGACAGGGGCCTGGAAACACCATATATTTT.

For the CDR3, the DNA is TGTGCCAGCAGACTGGATCGGGGGGCTTACGAGCAGTACTTC. Protein product: CASRLDRGAYEQYF. The rearrangement links TRBV6-1 to TRBJ2-7; D might be TRBD2 (7 bases). In germline, CDR1 is MNHNS, CDR2 SASEGT. V was trimmed by 6 bases and J by 4 bases, leaving 16 bases between them. The CDR3 spans 14 residues.

This chain's CDR3 is CASSPPAGGGKGEQYF. The CDR3 nucleotides read TGTGCCAGCTCACCACCGGCAGGGGGAGGAAAAGGCGAGCAGTACTTC. This sequence joins TRBV18 and TRBJ2-7, with a tentative D call TRBD1 (7 bases). V gave up 0 bases and J gave up 6 bases, with 18 bases separating them. The CDR3 is made up of 16 amino acids. The germline CDR1 and CDR2 sequences are KGHSH and LQKENI. Looking up the rest from reference TRBV18 and TRBJ2-7 gives the full variable domain: NAGVMQNPRHLVRRRGQEARLRCSPMKGHSHVYWYRQLPEEGLKFMVYLQKENIIDESGMPKERFSAEFPKEGPSILRIQQVVRGDSAAYFCASSPPAGGGKGEQYFGPGTRLTVT.

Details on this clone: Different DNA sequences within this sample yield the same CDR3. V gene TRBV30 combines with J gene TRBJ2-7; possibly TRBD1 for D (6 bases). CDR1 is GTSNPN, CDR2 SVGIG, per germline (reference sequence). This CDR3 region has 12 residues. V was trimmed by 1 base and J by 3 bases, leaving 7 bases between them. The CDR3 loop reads CAWSEQGYEQYF. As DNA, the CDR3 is TGTGCCTGGAGTGAACAGGGCTACGAGCAGTACTTC.

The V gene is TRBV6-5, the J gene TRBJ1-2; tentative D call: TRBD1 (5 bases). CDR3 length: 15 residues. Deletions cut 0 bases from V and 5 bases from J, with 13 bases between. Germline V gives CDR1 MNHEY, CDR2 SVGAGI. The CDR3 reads CASSYSSGTSYGYTF. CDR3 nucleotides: TGTGCCAGCAGTTACTCATCCGGGACCAGTTATGGCTACACCTTC.

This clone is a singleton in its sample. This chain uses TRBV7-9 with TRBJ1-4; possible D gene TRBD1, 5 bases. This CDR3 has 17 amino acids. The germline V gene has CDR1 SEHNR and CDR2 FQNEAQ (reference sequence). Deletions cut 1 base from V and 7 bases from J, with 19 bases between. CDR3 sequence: CASSLVVEEGMAEKLFF. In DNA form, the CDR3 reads TGTGCCAGCAGCTTAGTGGTGGAGGAGGGGATGGCTGAAAAACTGTTTTTT.

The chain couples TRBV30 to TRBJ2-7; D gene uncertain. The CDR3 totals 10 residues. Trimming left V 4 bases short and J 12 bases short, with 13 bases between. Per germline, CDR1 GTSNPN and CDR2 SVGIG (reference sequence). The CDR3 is CAWMRNTMYF. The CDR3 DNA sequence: TGTGCCTGGATGCGAAACACCATGTACTTC.

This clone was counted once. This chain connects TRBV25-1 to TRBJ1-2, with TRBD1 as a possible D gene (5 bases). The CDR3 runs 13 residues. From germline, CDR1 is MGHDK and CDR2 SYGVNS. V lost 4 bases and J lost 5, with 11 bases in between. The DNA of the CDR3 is TGTGCCAGCAGTGGTTTGGGACTGTATGGCTACACCTTC. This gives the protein CASSGLGLYGYTF.

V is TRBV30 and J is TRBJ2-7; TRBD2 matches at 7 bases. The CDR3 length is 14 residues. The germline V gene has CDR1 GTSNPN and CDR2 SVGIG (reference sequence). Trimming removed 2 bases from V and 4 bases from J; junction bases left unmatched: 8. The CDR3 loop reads CAWSLGDYAYEQYF. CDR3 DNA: TGTGCCTGGAGTCTGGGGGACTACGCTTACGAGCAGTACTTC.

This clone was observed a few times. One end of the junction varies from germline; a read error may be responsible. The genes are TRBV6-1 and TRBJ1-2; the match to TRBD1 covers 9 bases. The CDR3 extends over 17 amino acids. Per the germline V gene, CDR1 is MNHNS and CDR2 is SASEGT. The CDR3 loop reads CASSKATGGVFDYGYTF. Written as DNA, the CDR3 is TGTGCCAGCAGTAAAGCGACAGGGGGAGTGTTTGACTATGGCTACACCTTC.

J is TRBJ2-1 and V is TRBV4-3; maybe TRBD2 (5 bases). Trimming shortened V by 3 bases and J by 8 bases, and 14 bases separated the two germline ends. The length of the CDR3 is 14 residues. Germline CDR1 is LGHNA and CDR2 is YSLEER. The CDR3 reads CASSQTTTWYEQFF. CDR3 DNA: TGCGCCAGCAGCCAGACGACTACGTGGTATGAGCAGTTCTTC.

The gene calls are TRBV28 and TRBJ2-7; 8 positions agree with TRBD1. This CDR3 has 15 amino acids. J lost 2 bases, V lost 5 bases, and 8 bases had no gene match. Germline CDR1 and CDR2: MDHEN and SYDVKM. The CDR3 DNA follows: TGTGCCAGCAGTGACAGGGGACTTGGACCCTACGAGCAGTACTTC. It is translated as CASSDRGLGPYEQYF. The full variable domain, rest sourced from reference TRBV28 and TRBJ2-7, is DVKVTQSSRYLVKRTGEKVFLECVQDMDHENMFWYRQDPGLGLRLIYFSYDVKMKEKGDIPEGYSVSREKKERFSLILESASTNQTSMYLCASSDRGLGPYEQYFGPGTRLTVT.

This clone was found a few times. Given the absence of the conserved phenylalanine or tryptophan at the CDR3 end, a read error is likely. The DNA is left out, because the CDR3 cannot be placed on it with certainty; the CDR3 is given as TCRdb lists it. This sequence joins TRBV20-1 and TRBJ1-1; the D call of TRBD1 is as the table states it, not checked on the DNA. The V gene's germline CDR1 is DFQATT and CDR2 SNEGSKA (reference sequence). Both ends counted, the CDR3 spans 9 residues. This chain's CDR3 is CSAATGTAL.

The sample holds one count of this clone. As DNA, the CDR3 is TGTGCCACCAGCAGCCTATATGGGGCGGCCGGGGAGCTGTTTTTT. The encoded protein is CATSSLYGAAGELFF. The J gene is TRBJ2-2, the V gene TRBV15, with D maybe TRBD1 (5 bases). V shed 3 bases and J shed 6 bases, with 14 bases lying between them. Germline V gene lookup returns CDR1 LNHNV and CDR2 YYDKDF (reference sequence). This CDR3 has 15 amino acids.

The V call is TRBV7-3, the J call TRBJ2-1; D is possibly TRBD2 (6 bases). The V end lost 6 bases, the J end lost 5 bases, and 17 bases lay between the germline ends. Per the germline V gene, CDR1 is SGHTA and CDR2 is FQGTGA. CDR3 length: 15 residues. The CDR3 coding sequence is TGTGCCAGCAGAAATTACGGGGGTAGCAACAATGAGCAGTTCTTC. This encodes CASRNYGGSNNEQFF.

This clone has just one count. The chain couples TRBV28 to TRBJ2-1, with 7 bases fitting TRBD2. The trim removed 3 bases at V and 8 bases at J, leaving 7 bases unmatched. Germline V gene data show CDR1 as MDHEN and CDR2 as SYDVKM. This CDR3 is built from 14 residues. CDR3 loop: CASSFGQGGDEQFF. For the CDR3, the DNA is TGTGCCAGCAGTTTCGGGCAGGGAGGGGATGAGCAGTTCTTC.

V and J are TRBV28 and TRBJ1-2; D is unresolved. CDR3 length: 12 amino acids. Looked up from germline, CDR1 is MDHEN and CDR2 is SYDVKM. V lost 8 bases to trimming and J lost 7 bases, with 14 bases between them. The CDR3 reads CASLRRGRGYTF. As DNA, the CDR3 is TGTGCCAGCCTCCGGAGAGGTCGTGGCTACACCTTC.

The CDR3 sequence is CASRAGRSSYNEQFF. CDR3 DNA sequence: TGTGCCAGCAGGGCGGGACGAAGCTCCTACAATGAGCAGTTCTTC. This chain joins TRBV2 and TRBJ2-1; D might be TRBD2 (6 bases). The CDR3 length is 15 residues. V shed 6 bases and J shed 0 bases, with 12 bases lying between them. Germline V gene data show CDR1 as SNHLY and CDR2 as FYNNEI.

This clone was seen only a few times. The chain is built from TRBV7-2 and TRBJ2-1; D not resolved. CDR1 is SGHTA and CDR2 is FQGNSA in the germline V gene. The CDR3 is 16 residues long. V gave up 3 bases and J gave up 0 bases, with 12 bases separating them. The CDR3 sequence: CASSFGPTISYNEQFF. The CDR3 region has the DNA TGTGCCAGCAGCTTCGGTCCGACGATCTCCTACAATGAGCAGTTCTTC.

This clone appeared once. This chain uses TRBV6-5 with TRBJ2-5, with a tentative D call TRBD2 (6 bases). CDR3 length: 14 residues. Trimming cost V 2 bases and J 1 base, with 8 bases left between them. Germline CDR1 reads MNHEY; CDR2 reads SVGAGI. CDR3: CASSYGGAQETQYF. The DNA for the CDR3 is TGTGCCAGCAGTTACGGAGGGGCCCAAGAGACCCAGTACTTC.

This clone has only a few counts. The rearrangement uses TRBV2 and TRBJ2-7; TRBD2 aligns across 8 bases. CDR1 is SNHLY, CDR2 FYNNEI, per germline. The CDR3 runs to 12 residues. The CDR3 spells CGVGTSSYEQYF. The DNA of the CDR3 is TGTGGTGTGGGGACTAGCTCCTACGAGCAGTACTTC.

As DNA, the CDR3 is TGCGCCAGCAGCCGGGAGGGGTATAATGAGCAGTTCTTC. The encoded protein is CASSREGYNEQFF. This chain uses TRBV4-1 with TRBJ2-1; 7 nucleotides align to TRBD2. V was pared by 4 bases and J by 7 bases, with 4 bases of the junction left unmatched. Looked up from germline, CDR1 is MGHRA and CDR2 is YSYEKL. CDR3 length equals 13 residues.